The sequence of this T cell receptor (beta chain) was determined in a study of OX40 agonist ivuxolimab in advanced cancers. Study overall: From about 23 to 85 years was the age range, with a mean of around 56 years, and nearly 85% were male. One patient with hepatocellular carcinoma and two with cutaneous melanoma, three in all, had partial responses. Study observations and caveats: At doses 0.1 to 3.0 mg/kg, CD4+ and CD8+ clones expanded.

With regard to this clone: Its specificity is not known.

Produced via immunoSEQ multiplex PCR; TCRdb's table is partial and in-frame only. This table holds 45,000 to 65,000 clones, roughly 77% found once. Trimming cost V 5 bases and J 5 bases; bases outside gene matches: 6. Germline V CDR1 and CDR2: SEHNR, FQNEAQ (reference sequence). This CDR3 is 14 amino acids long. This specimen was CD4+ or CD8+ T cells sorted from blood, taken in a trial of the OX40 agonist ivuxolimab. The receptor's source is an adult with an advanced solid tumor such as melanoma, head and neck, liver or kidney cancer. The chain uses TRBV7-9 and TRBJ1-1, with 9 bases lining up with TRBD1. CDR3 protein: CASSQDRGRTEAFF. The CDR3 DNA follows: TGTGCCAGCAGCCAAGACAGGGGGAGGACTGAAGCTTTCTTT.